A selection of T cell receptor beta chains follows, all from one sample in a study of CD8+ T cells in alopecia areata. Profiling relied on immunoSEQ multiplex PCR, and the TCRdb table lists in-frame clones only, not all of them. The top ten clones hold 2.8% of a sample with 120,000 or so clones, 55% to 70% of them seen once. Material for sequencing was CD4+ T cells sorted from blood. The receptors were sampled from a human donor in good health. Both conserved end residues are trimmed from each CDR3. A D gene is named only where the DNA matches it firmly.

cdr3_aa cdr3_length j_call d_call v_call
ASRPTGGNYGYT 12 TRBJ1-2 TRBD1 TRBV6-5
SAYFTEAF 8 TRBJ1-1 . TRBV29-1
AWSVRRGGPYEQY 13 TRBJ2-7 TRBD2 TRBV30
ASSQYMREEKNTEAF 15 TRBJ1-1 . TRBV23-1
ASLAGVDEQY 10 TRBJ2-7 TRBD2 TRBV2
ASSLGRTGQGGYT 13 TRBJ1-2 TRBD1 TRBV7-2
ASSLEGSNTEAF 12 TRBJ1-1 . TRBV4-1
SHLGLAGGGEQF 12 TRBJ2-1 TRBD2 TRBV29-1
ASSQDRAALNEKLF 14 TRBJ1-4 . TRBV4-1
ASSLDRSTEAF 11 TRBJ1-1 . TRBV13
ASSPDRGGVSGANVLT 16 TRBJ2-6 TRBD1 TRBV5-6